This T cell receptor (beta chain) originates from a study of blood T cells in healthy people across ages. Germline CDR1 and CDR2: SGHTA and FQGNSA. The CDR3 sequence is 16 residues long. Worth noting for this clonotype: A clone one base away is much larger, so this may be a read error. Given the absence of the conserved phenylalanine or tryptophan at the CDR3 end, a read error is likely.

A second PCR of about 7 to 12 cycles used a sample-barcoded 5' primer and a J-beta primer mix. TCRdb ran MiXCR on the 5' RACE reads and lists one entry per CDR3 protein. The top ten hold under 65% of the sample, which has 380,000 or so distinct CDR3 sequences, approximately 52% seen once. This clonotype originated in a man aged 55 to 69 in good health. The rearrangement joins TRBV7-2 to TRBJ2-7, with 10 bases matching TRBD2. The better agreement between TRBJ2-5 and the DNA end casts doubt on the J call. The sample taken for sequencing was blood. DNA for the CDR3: TGTGCCAGCAGCTTAGACAGCGGGAGGGAACAAGAGACCCAGTACTAC. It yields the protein CASSLDSGREQETQYY.